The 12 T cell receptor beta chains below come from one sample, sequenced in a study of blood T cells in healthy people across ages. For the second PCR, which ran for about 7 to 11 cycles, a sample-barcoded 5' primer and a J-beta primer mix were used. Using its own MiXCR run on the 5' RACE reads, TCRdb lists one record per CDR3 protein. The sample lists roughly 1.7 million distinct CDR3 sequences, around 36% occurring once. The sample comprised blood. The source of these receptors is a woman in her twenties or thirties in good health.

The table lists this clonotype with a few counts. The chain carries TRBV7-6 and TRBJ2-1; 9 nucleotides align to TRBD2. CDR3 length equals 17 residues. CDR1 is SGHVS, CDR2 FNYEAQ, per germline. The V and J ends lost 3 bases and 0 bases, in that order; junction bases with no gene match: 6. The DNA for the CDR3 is TGTGCCAGCAGCTTGGGTGCGGGGGGGCCCTCCTACAATGAGCAGTTCTTC. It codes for CASSLGAGGPSYNEQFF.

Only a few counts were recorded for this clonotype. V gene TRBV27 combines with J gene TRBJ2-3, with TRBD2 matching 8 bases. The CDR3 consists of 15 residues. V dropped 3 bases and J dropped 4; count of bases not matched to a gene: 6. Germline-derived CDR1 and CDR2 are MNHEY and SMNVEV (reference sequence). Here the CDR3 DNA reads TGTGCCAGCAGTTTGTTAGGACTAGCCTCAGATACGCAGTATTTT. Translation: CASSLLGLASDTQYF.

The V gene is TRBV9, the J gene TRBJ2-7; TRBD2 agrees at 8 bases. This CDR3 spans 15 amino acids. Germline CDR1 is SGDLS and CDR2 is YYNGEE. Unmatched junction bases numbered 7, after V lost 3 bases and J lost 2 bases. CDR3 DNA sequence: TGTGCCAGCAGCGAATCAGCGGGAGCCACCTACGAGCAGTACTTC. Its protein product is CASSESAGATYEQYF. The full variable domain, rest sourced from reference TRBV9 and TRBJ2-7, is DSGVTQTPKHLITATGQRVTLRCSPRSGDLSVYWYQQSLDQGLQFLIQYYNGEERAKGNILERFSAQQFPDLHSELNLSSLELGDSALYFCASSESAGATYEQYFGPGTRLTVT.

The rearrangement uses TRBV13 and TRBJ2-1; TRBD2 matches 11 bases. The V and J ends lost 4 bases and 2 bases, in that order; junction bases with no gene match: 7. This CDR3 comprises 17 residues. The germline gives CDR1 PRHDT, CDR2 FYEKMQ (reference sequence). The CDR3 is CASSSSIAGGTYNEQFF. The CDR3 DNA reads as TGTGCCAGCAGCTCGTCCATAGCGGGGGGGACCTACAATGAGCAGTTCTTC.

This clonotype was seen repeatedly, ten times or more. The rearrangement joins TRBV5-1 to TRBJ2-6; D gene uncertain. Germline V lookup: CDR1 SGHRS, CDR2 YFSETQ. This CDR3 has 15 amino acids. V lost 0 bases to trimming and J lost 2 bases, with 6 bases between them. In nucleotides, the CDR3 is TGCGCCAGCAGCTTGGAGGACGCTGGGGCCAACGTCCTGACTTTC. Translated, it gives CASSLEDAGANVLTF.

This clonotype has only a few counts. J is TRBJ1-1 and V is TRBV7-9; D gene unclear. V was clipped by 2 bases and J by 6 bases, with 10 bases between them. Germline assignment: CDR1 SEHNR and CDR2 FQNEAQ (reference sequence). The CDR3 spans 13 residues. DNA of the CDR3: TGTGCCAGCAGCTTACGTCAGGAACCTGAAGCTTTCTTT. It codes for CASSLRQEPEAFF.

CDR3 in amino acids: CSAKTGTSMGLDTQYF. The CDR3 nucleotides read TGCAGTGCGAAGACCGGGACTAGCATGGGGTTGGATACGCAGTATTTT. V gene TRBV20-1 combines with J gene TRBJ2-3, with 9 bases aligning to TRBD2. The germline CDR1 and CDR2 sequences are DFQATT and SNEGSKA (reference sequence). Germline trimming cut 6 bases from V and 6 bases from J; bases unmatched to any gene: 16. The CDR3 contains 16 residues.

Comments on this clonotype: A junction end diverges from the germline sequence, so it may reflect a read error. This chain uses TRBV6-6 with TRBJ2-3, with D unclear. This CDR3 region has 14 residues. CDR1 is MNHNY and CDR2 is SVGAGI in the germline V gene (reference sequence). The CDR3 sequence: CARSYALLADTQYF. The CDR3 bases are TGTGCCCGCAGTTACGCCCTCCTGGCAGATACGCAGTATTTT.

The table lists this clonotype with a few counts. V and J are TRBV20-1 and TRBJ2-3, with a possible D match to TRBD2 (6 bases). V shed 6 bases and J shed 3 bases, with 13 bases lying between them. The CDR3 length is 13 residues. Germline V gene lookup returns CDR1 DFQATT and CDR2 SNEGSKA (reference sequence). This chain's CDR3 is CSAEEGGTDTQYF. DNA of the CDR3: TGCAGTGCGGAGGAGGGAGGAACAGATACGCAGTATTTT.

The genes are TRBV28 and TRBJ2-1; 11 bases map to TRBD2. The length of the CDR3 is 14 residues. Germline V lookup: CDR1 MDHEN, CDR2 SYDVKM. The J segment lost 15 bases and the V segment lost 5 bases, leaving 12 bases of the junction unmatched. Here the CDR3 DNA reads TGTGCCAGCAGTCAGGGACTAGCGGTCGGCGTAGGGTTCTTC. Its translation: CASSQGLAVGVGFF. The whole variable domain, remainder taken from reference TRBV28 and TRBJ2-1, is DVKVTQSSRYLVKRTGEKVFLECVQDMDHENMFWYRQDPGLGLRLIYFSYDVKMKEKGDIPEGYSVSREKKERFSLILESASTNQTSMYLCASSQGLAVGVGFFGPGTRLTVL.

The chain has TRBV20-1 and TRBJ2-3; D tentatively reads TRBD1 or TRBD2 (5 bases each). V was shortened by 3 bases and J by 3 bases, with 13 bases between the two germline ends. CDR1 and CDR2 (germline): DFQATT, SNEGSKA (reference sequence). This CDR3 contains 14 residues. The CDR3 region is CSARPGTATDTQYF. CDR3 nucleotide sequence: TGCAGTGCTAGGCCCGGGACGGCTACAGATACGCAGTATTTT.

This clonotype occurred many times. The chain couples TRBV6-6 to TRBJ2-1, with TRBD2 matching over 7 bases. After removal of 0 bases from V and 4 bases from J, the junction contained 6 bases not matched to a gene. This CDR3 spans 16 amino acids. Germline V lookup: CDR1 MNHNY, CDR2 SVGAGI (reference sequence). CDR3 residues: CASSYSSERGYNEQFF. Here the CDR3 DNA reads TGTGCCAGCAGTTACTCAAGCGAGCGGGGTTACAATGAGCAGTTCTTC.